The clone carrying this T cell receptor beta chain showed up just a few times. Its antigen is unknown. The data stem from a study of blood T cells in healthy people across ages. General study results and limits: Naive CD4+ cell counts and diversity both ran higher in long-lived than in aged donors. Donor CMV status was unknown, possibly confounding expanded clonotype changes.

Sample-barcoded 5' priming and a J-beta primer mix drove a second PCR of about 7 to 12 cycles. TCRdb re-analysed the 5' RACE reads in MiXCR, keeping a single row per CDR3 protein. The table includes about 1 million distinct CDR3 sequences, 35% to 55% detected once. Material for sequencing was blood. The receptor's source is a woman aged 55 to 70 in good health.

CDR3 residues: CASSLESRGNEQYF. The CDR3 nucleotides are TGCGCCAGCAGCTTGGAATCAAGAGGCAACGAGCAGTACTTC. The J gene is TRBJ2-7, the V gene TRBV5-1; D not resolved. The V and J ends lost 0 bases and 5 bases respectively, with 12 bases between them. The CDR3 has 14 residues. Germline V gene data show CDR1 as SGHRS and CDR2 as YFSETQ.